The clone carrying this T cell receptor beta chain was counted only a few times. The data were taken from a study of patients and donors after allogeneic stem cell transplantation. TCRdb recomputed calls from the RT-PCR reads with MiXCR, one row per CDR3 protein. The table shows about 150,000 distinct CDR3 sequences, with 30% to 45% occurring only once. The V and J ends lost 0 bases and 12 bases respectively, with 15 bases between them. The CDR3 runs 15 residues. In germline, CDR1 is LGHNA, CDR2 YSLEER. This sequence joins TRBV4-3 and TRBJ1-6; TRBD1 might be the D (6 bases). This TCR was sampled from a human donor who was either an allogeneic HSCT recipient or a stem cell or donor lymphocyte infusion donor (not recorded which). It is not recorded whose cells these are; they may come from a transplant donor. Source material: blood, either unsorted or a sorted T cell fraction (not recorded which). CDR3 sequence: CASSQDITGSRPLHF. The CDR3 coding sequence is TGCGCCAGCAGCCAAGATATCACAGGGTCGAGACCCCTCCACTTT.